These 10 T cell receptor beta chains were sequenced from one sample in a study of blood T cell repertoires in COVID-19. Produced via immunoSEQ multiplex PCR; TCRdb's table is partial and in-frame only. The sample carries roughly 65,000 clones, roughly 86% recorded once. Sequenced material: peripheral blood. Source of these receptors: a woman aged 55-70 years with acute or convalescent COVID-19.

This clone was detected only a few times. The V gene is TRBV3-1 (or the pseudogene TRBV3-2), the J gene TRBJ1-5; 7 positions match TRBD1. V lost 0 bases and J lost 2; bases outside the gene matches: 4. This CDR3 comprises 16 residues. Germline V gene data show CDR1 as LGHDT and CDR2 as YNNKEL (reference sequence). CDR3 protein: CASSQDHRGGNQPQHF. Written as DNA, the CDR3 is TGTGCCAGCAGCCAAGATCACAGGGGTGGCAATCAGCCCCAGCATTTT.

The chain joins TRBV5-1 to TRBJ1-3; TRBD1 agrees at 7 bases. The V gene's germline CDR1 is SGHRS and CDR2 YFSETQ. The ends lost 1 base at V and 0 bases at J; junction bases unmatched: 7. The CDR3 contains 17 residues. As DNA, the CDR3 is TGCGCCAGCAGCTTGCGGGGACAGCGAGACTCTGGAAACACCATATATTTT. Translating gives CASSLRGQRDSGNTIYF.

The chain has TRBV18 and TRBJ1-2; D is possibly TRBD1 (6 bases). The germline CDR1 and CDR2 sequences are KGHSH and LQKENI. V was cut by 3 bases and J by 0 bases, with 11 bases left in between. CDR3 length equals 15 residues. The DNA for the CDR3 is TGTGCCAGCTCACCGCGACAGGCCCCTAACTATGGCTACACCTTC. Translation gives CASSPRQAPNYGYTF.

The chain employs TRBV5-1 and TRBJ2-7; TRBD1 matches at 7 bases. V was pared by 4 bases and J by 4 bases, with 5 bases of the junction left unmatched. Germline lookup yields CDR1 SGHRS and CDR2 YFSETQ. The CDR3 totals 13 residues. The CDR3 sequence is CASSPEDRYEQYF. As DNA, the CDR3 is TGCGCCAGCAGCCCAGAGGACAGGTACGAGCAGTACTTC.

This chain uses TRBV30 with TRBJ1-2; no firm D call. V was pared by 2 bases and J by 6 bases, with 19 bases between. Germline V gives CDR1 GTSNPN, CDR2 SVGIG (reference sequence). The CDR3 has 15 amino acids. CDR3 sequence: CAWSTWSASSNGYTF. CDR3 nucleotide sequence: TGTGCCTGGAGTACTTGGAGCGCGTCTTCTAATGGCTACACCTTC.

The chain links TRBV6-1 to TRBJ1-5; TRBD1 aligns across 9 bases. V lost 2 bases and J lost 0; bases outside the gene matches: 5. There are 17 residues in the CDR3. Per the germline V gene, CDR1 is MNHNS and CDR2 is SASEGT. CDR3 sequence: CASSERGQGDSNQPQHF. CDR3 sequence (DNA): TGTGCCAGCAGTGAAAGGGGACAGGGCGATAGCAATCAGCCCCAGCATTTT.

V gene TRBV7-9 combines with J gene TRBJ2-5; 10 bases agree with TRBD2. V was pared by 6 bases and J by 5 bases, with 3 bases of the junction left unmatched. The CDR3 has 13 amino acids. CDR1 SEHNR and CDR2 FQNEAQ come from the germline V gene (reference sequence). Written as DNA, the CDR3 is TGTGCCAGCAGGAGCGGGGGGGTTGAGACCCAGTACTTC. Its protein is CASRSGGVETQYF.

This clone was recorded a few times. The chain combines TRBV11-2 with TRBJ2-5, with 16 bases matching TRBD2. The CDR3 is 16 residues long. Germline V gives CDR1 SGHAT, CDR2 FQNNGV. V lost 5 bases, J lost 2 bases, and 2 bases stayed unmatched. The CDR3 DNA reads as TGTGCCAGCAGCGAGGGACTAGCGGGGGGGCAAGAGACCCAGTACTTC. Protein sequence: CASSEGLAGGQETQYF. Supplemented by reference TRBV11-2 and TRBJ2-5, the full variable domain reads EAGVAQSPRYKIIEKRQSVAFWCNPISGHATLYWYQQILGQGPKLLIQFQNNGVVDDSQLPKDRFSAERLKGVDSTLKIQPAKLEDSAVYLCASSEGLAGGQETQYFGPGTRLLVL.

This clone showed up just once. This chain joins TRBV27 and TRBJ2-3; TRBD1 might be the D (6 bases). The CDR3 is 15 amino acids. V dropped 0 bases and J dropped 0 bases, with 7 bases sitting between them. Germline assignment: CDR1 MNHEY and CDR2 SMNVEV (reference sequence). CDR3: CASSLSGASTDTQYF. The CDR3 DNA is TGTGCCAGCAGTTTATCGGGGGCTAGCACAGATACGCAGTATTTT.

The CDR3 region has the DNA TGTGCCTGGAGTGTATTATCGGGGGACGCTTTCTTT. Translation: CAWSVLSGDAFF. This rearrangement joins TRBV30 to TRBJ1-1; tentative D call: TRBD1 (5 bases). The CDR3 consists of 12 residues. Trimming stripped 0 bases from V and 11 bases from J, with 13 bases between. Germline CDR1 reads GTSNPN; CDR2 reads SVGIG (reference sequence).